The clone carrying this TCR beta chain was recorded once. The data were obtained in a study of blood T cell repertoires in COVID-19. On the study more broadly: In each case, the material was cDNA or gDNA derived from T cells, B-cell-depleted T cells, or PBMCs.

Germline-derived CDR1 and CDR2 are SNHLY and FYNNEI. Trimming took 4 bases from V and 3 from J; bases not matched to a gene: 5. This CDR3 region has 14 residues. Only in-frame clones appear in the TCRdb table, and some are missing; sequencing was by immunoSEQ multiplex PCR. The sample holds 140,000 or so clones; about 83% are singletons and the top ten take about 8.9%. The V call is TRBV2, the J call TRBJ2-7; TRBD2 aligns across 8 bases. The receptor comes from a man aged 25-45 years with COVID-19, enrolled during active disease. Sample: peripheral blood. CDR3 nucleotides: TGTGCCAGCAGTGGTCTAGCGGGTGTCTACGAGCAGTACTTC. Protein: CASSGLAGVYEQYF.